This T cell receptor (beta chain) appears in the sequencing data of a study of OX40 agonist ivuxolimab in advanced cancers. On the study more broadly: In this cohort, patients received ivuxolimab, an agonistic anti-OX40 (CD134) antibody. Dose-escalation subjects each had hepatocellular carcinoma, melanoma, renal cell or head and neck cancer.

Overall study results and limits: Individuals who were partial responders at 0.1-3.0 mg/kg had clonal expansion that ranked among the lowest. CD4+ and CD8+ blood T cells expanded clonally by week 6 at 0.1 to 3.0 mg/kg.

The table came from immunoSEQ multiplex PCR; TCRdb's copy has only in-frame clones and leaves some out. Among about 60,000 clones listed, 86% were seen once. Trimming took 1 base from V and 3 from J, leaving 10 bases between them. Looked up from germline, CDR1 is LGHNA and CDR2 is YSLEER. The CDR3 sequence is 15 residues long. As regards this clone: Its antigen is currently unknown.

V is TRBV4-3 and J is TRBJ2-1; D is ambiguous. This receptor was obtained from an adult with an advanced solid tumor such as melanoma, head and neck, liver or kidney cancer. The material sequenced was CD4+ or CD8+ T cells sorted from blood, taken in a trial of the OX40 agonist ivuxolimab. The CDR3, as DNA: TGCGCCAGCAGCCAAGGGGATCACCACTACAATGAGCAGTTCTTC. Its translation is CASSQGDHHYNEQFF.